This T cell receptor (beta chain) was identified in a study of patients and donors after allogeneic stem cell transplantation. V gave up 3 bases and J gave up 7 bases; unmatched junction bases: 9. The CDR3 is made up of 16 amino acids. Germline lookup yields CDR1 SGHDT and CDR2 YYEEEE. TCRdb fed the RT-PCR reads into MiXCR, producing one record per CDR3 protein. This sample yields over 150,000 distinct CDR3 sequences, of which over 25% are seen a single time; 3.2% belongs to the top ten. This rearrangement joins TRBV5-6 to TRBJ2-1; 11 nucleotides line up with TRBD2. The specimen was blood, either unsorted or a sorted T cell fraction (not recorded which). The sequence was obtained from a human donor who was either an allogeneic HSCT recipient or a stem cell or donor lymphocyte infusion donor (not recorded which). It is not recorded whose cells these are; they may come from a transplant donor. In DNA form, the CDR3 reads TGTGCCAGCAGCTCGCCCCCGGGACTAGCGGTAAATGAGCAGTTCTTC. Protein: CASSSPPGLAVNEQFF. Combining the CDR3 with reference TRBV5-6 and TRBJ2-1 gives the whole variable domain DAGVTQSPTHLIKTRGQQVTLRCSPKSGHDTVSWYQQALGQGPQFIFQYYEEEERQRGNFPDRFSGHQFPNYSSELNVNALLLGDSALYLCASSSPPGLAVNEQFFGPGTRLTVL.